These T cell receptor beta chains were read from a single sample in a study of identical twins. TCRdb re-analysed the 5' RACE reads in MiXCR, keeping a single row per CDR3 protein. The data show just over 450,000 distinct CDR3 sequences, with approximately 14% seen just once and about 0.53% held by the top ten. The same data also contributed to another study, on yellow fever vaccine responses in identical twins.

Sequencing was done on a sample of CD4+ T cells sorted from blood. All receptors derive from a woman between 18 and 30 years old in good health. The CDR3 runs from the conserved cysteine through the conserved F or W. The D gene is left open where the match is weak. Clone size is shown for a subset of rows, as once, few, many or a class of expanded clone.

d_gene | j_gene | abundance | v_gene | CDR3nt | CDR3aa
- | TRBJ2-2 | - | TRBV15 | TGTGCCACCAGCAGAGCCAGAGGGGGGACTCCGAACACCGGGGAGCTGTTTTTT | CATSRARGGTPNTGELFF
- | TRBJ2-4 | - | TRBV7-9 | TGTGCCAGCAGCCTCCAGGGTATGGGGCACATTCAGTACTTC | CASSLQGMGHIQYF
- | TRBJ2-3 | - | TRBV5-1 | TGCGCCAGCAGCCTGGACCGCCCCATAGCAGATACGCAGTATTTT | CASSLDRPIADTQYF
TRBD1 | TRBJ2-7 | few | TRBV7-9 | TGTGCCAGCAGCTTTTACAGGGGCGAGCAGTACTTC | CASSFYRGEQYF
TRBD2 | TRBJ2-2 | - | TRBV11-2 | TGTGCCAGCAGCCCTAGCGGGAGATCAGCGACCGGGGAGCTGTTTTTT | CASSPSGRSATGELFF
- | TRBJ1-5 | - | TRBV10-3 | TGTGCCATCAGCTCAGGGTATAGCAATCAGCCCCAGCATTTT | CAISSGYSNQPQHF
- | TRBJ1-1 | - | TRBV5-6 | TGTGCCAGCAGCCCCCAGTTAGGGTTAGACACTGAAGCTTTCTTT | CASSPQLGLDTEAFF
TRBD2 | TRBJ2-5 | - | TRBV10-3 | TGTGCCATCAGTCGGACTAGCGGGAAAGAGACCCAGTACTTC | CAISRTSGKETQYF
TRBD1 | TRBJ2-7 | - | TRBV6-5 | TGTGCCAGCAGTTCGAGACAGGGGTCCACCTACGAGCAGTACTTC | CASSSRQGSTYEQYF
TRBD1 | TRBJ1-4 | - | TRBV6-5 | TGTGCCAGCAGTTACAACAGGGGTGGTGAAAAACTGTTTTTT | CASSYNRGGEKLFF
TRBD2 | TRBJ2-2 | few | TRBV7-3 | TGTGCCAGCAGCGTAGCGGGGGGGGCCACCGGGGAGCTGTTTTTT | CASSVAGGATGELFF
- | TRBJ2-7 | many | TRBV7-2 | TGTGCCAGCAGTCCACAGGGTAGCTCCTACGAGCAGTACTTC | CASSPQGSSYEQYF
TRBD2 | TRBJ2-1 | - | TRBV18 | TGTGCCAGCTCACCACTGGGACTAGCGGGAGGGCCGGGCCACAATGAGCAGTTCTTC | CASSPLGLAGGPGHNEQFF
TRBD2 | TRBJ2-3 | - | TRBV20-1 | TGCAGTGCTAGAGACCCGACTAGCGGTCCAGATACGCAGTATTTT | CSARDPTSGPDTQYF
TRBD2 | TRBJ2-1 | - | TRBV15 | TGTGCCACCAGCGGGCGGGGGGTCTCCTACAATGAGCAGTTCTTC | CATSGRGVSYNEQFF
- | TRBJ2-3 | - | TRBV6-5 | TGTGCCAGCAGTTACCCACTCCTTAGAGGGCCAGATACGCAGTATTTT | CASSYPLLRGPDTQYF
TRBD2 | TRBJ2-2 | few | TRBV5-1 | TGCGCCAGCAGCTTGGCGTCTAGCGGGGCCGGGGAGCTGTTTTTT | CASSLASSGAGELFF
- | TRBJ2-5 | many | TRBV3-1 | TGTGCCAGCAGCCAAGCAGAGACCCAGTACTTC | CASSQAETQYF
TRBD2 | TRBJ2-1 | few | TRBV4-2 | TGTGCCAGCAGCCGTCACCGACTAGCTGACAATGAGCAGTTCTTC | CASSRHRLADNEQFF
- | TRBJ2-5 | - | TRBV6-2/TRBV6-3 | TGTGCCAGCAGGAGAGAGGCAGCAGAGACCCAGTACTTC | CASRREAAETQYF
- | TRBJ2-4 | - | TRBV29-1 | TGCAGCGTTGTATGGGGATCCAAAAACATTCAGTACTTC | CSVVWGSKNIQYF
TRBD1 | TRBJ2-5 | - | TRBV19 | TGTGCCAGTAGTATAAACAGGGGCATGCAAGAGACCCAGTACTTC | CASSINRGMQETQYF
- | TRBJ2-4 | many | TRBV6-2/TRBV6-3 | TGTGCCAGCAGTTACGCGGTAGCCAAAAACATTCAGTACTTC | CASSYAVAKNIQYF
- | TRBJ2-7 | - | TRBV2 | TGTGCCAGCAGGCCCGAGCAGGCGTCCCCCGAGCAGTACTTC | CASRPEQASPEQYF
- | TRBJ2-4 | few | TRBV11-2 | TGTGCCAGCAGCCCCCGACAGACTAAAAACATTCAGTACTTC | CASSPRQTKNIQYF
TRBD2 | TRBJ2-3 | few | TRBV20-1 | TGCAGTGCTGAGGGACTAGCGGGATACGACACAGATACGCAGTATTTT | CSAEGLAGYDTDTQYF
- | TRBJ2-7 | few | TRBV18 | TGTGCCAGCTCAACTCTACCCGGGACGGACTACGAGCAGTACTTC | CASSTLPGTDYEQYF
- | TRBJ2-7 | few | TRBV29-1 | TGCAGCGCATACGACCCCGGGGGAGAGCAGTACTTC | CSAYDPGGEQYF
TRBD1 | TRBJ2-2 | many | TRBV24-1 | TGTGCCACCGCCTTATCCGGACAGGTTACGAACACCGGGGAGCTGTTTTTT | CATALSGQVTNTGELFF
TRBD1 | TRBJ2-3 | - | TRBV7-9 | TGTGCCAGCAGCTTATTAGTCCAGGGGGCTAGCACAGATACGCAGTATTTT | CASSLLVQGASTDTQYF
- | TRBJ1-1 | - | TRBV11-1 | TGTGCCAGCAGCCCTCGTGGGGGTTACACTGAAGCTTTCTTT | CASSPRGGYTEAFF
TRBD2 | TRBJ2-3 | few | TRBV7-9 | TGTGCCAGCAGCTTAGTCGGACTAGCGGGACCCACAGATACGCAGTATTTT | CASSLVGLAGPTDTQYF
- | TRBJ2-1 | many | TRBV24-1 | TGTGCCACCAGTGACACTAACCTCCGGGGCAATGAGCAGTTCTTC | CATSDTNLRGNEQFF
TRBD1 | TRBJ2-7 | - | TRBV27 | TGTGCCAGCAGTTCGCGTGGGACAGGGGACTACGAGCAGTACTTC | CASSSRGTGDYEQYF
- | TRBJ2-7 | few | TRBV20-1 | TGCAGTGCTAGTAACCCCCGGGGAGGACCTGGCGAGCAGTACTTC | CSASNPRGGPGEQYF
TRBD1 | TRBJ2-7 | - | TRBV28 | TGTGCCAGCAGAGGGGACAGGGGGCTTTATTACGAGCAGTACTTC | CASRGDRGLYYEQYF
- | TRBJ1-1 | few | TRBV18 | TGTGCCAGCTCACAGGGGCCGGGCACTGAAGCTTTCTTT | CASSQGPGTEAFF
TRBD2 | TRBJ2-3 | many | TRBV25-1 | TGTGCCAGCAGTGAACCGAGGCTAGCGGGACTCACAGATACGCAGTATTTT | CASSEPRLAGLTDTQYF
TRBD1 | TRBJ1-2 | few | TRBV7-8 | TGTGCCAGCAGCTCGCCGGGACAGACCTTATATGGCTACACCTTC | CASSSPGQTLYGYTF
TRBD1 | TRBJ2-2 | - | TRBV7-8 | TGTGCCAGCAGCCCCCGGACAGGGGTTTTGGAAACCGGGGAGCTGTTTTTT | CASSPRTGVLETGELFF
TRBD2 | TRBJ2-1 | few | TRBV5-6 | TGTGCCAGCAGCCCGGGAGCGGGAGGGAGCAACTACAATGAGCAGTTCTTC | CASSPGAGGSNYNEQFF
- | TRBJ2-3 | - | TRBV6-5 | TGTGCCAGCAGTTACTCACCAATGATCCTTAAGGCAGATACGCAGTATTTT | CASSYSPMILKADTQYF